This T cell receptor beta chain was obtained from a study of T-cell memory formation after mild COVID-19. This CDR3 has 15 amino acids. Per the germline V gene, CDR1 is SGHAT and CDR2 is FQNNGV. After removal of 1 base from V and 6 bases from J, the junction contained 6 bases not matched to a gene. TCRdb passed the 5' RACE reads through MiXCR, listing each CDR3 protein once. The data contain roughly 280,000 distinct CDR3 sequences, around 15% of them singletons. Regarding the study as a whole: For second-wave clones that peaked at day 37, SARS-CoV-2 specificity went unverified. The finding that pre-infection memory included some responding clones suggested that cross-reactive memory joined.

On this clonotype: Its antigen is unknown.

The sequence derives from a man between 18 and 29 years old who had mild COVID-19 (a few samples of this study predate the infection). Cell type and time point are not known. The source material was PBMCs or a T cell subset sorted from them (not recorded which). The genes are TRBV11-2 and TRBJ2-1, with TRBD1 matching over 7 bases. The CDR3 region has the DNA TGTGCCAGCAGCTTAGTAGGGGGCGTCGGCAATGAGCAGTTCTTC. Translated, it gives CASSLVGGVGNEQFF. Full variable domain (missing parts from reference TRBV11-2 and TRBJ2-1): EAGVAQSPRYKIIEKRQSVAFWCNPISGHATLYWYQQILGQGPKLLIQFQNNGVVDDSQLPKDRFSAERLKGVDSTLKIQPAKLEDSAVYLCASSLVGGVGNEQFFGPGTRLTVL.